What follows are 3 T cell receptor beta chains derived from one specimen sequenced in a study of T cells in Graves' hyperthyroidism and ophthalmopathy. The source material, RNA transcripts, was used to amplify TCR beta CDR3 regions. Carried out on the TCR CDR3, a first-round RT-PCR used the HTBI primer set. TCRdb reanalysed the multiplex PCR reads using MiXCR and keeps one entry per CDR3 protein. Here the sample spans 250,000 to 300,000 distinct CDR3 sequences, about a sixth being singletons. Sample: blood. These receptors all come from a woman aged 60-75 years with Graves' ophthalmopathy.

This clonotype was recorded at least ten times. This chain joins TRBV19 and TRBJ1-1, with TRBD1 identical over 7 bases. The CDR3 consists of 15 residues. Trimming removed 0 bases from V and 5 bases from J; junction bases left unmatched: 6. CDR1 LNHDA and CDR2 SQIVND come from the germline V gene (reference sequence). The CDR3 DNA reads TGTGCCAGTAGTATAGAGAGGGGGCGAGGGACTGAAGCTTTCTTT. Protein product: CASSIERGRGTEAFF. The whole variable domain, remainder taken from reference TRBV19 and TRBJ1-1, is DGGITQSPKYLFRKEGQNVTLSCEQNLNHDAMYWYRQDPGQGLRLIYYSQIVNDFQKGDIAEGYSVSREKKESFPLTVTSAQKNPTAFYLCASSIERGRGTEAFFGQGTRLTVV.

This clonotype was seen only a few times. In nucleotides, the CDR3 is TGTGCCAGCATGGCCGGACAGGGCCAAGAGACCCAGTACTTC. The encoded protein is CASMAGQGQETQYF. The chain joins TRBV9 to TRBJ2-5; 8 positions match TRBD1. V was clipped by 6 bases and J by 1 base; unmatched bases: 5. Germline V gene sequence: CDR1 SGDLS, CDR2 YYNGEE. The CDR3 contains 14 residues. The variable domain in full, completed from reference TRBV9 and TRBJ2-5, reads DSGVTQTPKHLITATGQRVTLRCSPRSGDLSVYWYQQSLDQGLQFLIQYYNGEERAKGNILERFSAQQFPDLHSELNLSSLELGDSALYFCASMAGQGQETQYFGPGTRLLVL.

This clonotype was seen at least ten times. CDR3 bases: TGTGCCAGCAGTTTCTTGGGGCTAGCGGGGGGCTCAGATACGCAGTATTTT. This sequence encodes CASSFLGLAGGSDTQYF. J is TRBJ2-3 and V is TRBV12-3 or TRBV12-4, with 11 bases that match TRBD2. This CDR3 is 17 amino acids long. V shed 3 bases, J shed 4 bases, and the junction held 9 bases outside the gene matches.